The 14 T cell receptor beta chains presented below share a single source sample, sequenced in a study of type 1 regulatory T cells. One entry per CDR3 protein, called by TCRdb with MiXCR from the reads. The data show 20,000 or so distinct CDR3 sequences, around half seen once. The antigens these receptors bind are not known. Sequencing used cultured T cells, either the whole culture or a sorted T cell fraction (not recorded which). Source of these receptors: a human donor in good health.

V is TRBV7-9 and J is TRBJ2-3, with D hard to call. CDR1 and CDR2 from the germline V gene are SEHNR and FQNEAQ (reference sequence). The length of the CDR3 is 18 residues. Trimming shortened V by 2 bases and J by 2 bases, and 20 bases separated the two germline ends. The CDR3, as DNA: TGTGCCAGCAGCTTAATTAGTACGTACGGAGCTTTCACAGATACGCAGTATTTT. Its translation: CASSLISTYGAFTDTQYF.

This chain links TRBV20-1 with TRBJ2-3, with D unresolved. Germline CDR1 and CDR2: DFQATT and SNEGSKA (reference sequence). Trimming left V 5 bases short and J 1 base short, with 10 bases between. This CDR3 is 13 amino acids long. Here the CDR3 reads CSARKPGTDTQYF. The CDR3 bases are TGCAGTGCTCGAAAACCGGGCACAGATACGCAGTATTTT.

This clonotype appeared a few times. The CDR3 reads CASRGWTEPNTGELFF. CDR3 in DNA: TGTGCCAGCAGGGGATGGACAGAACCGAACACCGGGGAGCTGTTTTTT. The chain recombines TRBV6-5 with TRBJ2-2; D perhaps matches TRBD1 (6 bases). V gave up 6 bases and J gave up 0 bases, with 14 bases separating them. CDR3 length: 16 amino acids. Germline CDR1 reads MNHEY; CDR2 reads SVGAGI.

The J gene is TRBJ2-5, the V gene TRBV7-2; D is perhaps TRBD2 (6 bases). Trimming took 1 base from V and 5 from J, leaving 20 bases between them. Looked up from germline, CDR1 is SGHTA and CDR2 is FQGNSA. The CDR3 covers 17 residues. CDR3 coding DNA: TGTGCCAGCAGCTTAGATCGGGGGTCCGTGGGATTTGAGACCCAGTACTTC. Translation: CASSLDRGSVGFETQYF. The variable domain in full, with the rest retrieved from reference TRBV7-2 and TRBJ2-5, is GAGVSQSPSNKVTEKGKDVELRCDPISGHTALYWYRQSLGQGLEFLIYFQGNSAPDKSGLPSDRFSAERTGGSVSTLTIQRTQQEDSAVYLCASSLDRGSVGFETQYFGPGTRLLVL.

For this clonotype: Relative to the germline gene, one junction end is altered; a read error may explain this. The chain combines TRBV6-4 with TRBJ1-1, with 7 positions matching TRBD1. Germline values: CDR1 MRHNA, CDR2 SNTAGT. The CDR3 length is 19 residues. The CDR3 nucleotides are TGTGCCAGCAGTGACTCCCCTCTTTGGGACAGATTCCTGAATACTGAAGCTTTCTTT. Its translation is CASSDSPLWDRFLNTEAFF.

A few counts support this clonotype. The chain recombines TRBV6-1 with TRBJ2-1; D gene ambiguous. Trimming left V 0 bases short and J 8 bases short, with 8 bases between. CDR1 and CDR2 from the germline V gene are MNHNS and SASEGT. The CDR3 length is 13 residues. The CDR3 sequence: CASSEARADEQFF. CDR3 sequence (DNA): TGTGCCAGCAGTGAAGCGCGAGCCGATGAGCAGTTCTTC.

This clonotype occurred once. This may be a read error, as it is one base from a much larger clone. The chain uses TRBV5-1 and TRBJ2-2; 11 positions match TRBD2. The CDR3 has 16 residues. Germline CDR1 reads SGHRS; CDR2 reads YFSETQ. The trim removed 4 bases at V and 7 bases at J, leaving 9 bases unmatched. The CDR3 here is CASSPNLSGGGGELFF. The CDR3 nucleotides read TGCGCCAGCAGCCCGAACCTTAGCGGGGGGGGCGGGGAGCTGTTTTTT.

Turning to this clonotype: A single base separates this from a much larger clone, so it may be a read error. DNA for the CDR3: TGTGCCGGCACCTTCGGGACCGGAACATCATCTGGGGGCTACACCTTC. Translation: CAGTFGTGTSSGGYTF. The chain employs TRBV5-5 and TRBJ1-2; TRBD1 is a possible D gene (5 bases). Germline-derived CDR1 and CDR2 are SGHKS and YYEKEE (reference sequence). This CDR3 region has 16 residues. V was trimmed by 10 bases and J by 8 bases, leaving 30 bases between them.

This clonotype was seen a handful of times. The chain uses TRBV16 and TRBJ1-1; the D is unclear. The germline V gene encodes CDR1 KGHSY and CDR2 FQNENV. Trimming took 1 base from V and 0 from J, leaving 3 bases between them. This CDR3 spans 13 amino acids. The CDR3 nucleotides read TGTGCCAGCAGCCAATGGGTGAACACTGAAGCTTTCTTT. Its protein product is CASSQWVNTEAFF. Based on the CDR3 plus reference TRBV16 and TRBJ1-1, the full variable domain is GEEVAQTPKHLVRGEGQKAKLYCAPIKGHSYVFWYQQVLKNEFKFLISFQNENVFDETGMPKERFSAKCLPNSPCSLEIQATKLEDSAVYFCASSQWVNTEAFFGQGTRLTVV.

This clonotype appeared many times. The CDR3 DNA follows: TGCGCCAGCAGCCAAGAGGGACCTCCGGGCTATGGCTACACCTTC. Amino acids: CASSQEGPPGYGYTF. The chain is built from TRBV4-1 and TRBJ1-2; a possible D gene is TRBD1 (5 bases). The CDR3 length is 15 residues. Germline V CDR1 and CDR2: MGHRA, YSYEKL. V was trimmed by 0 bases and J by 4 bases, leaving 12 bases between them.

The V gene is TRBV19, the J gene TRBJ1-3; D is possibly TRBD1 (5 bases). V lost 10 bases and J lost 3, with 22 bases in between. There are 16 residues in the CDR3. Looked up from germline, CDR1 is LNHDA and CDR2 is SQIVND (reference sequence). CDR3: CATHRGGRANGNTIYF. The CDR3 DNA reads TGTGCCACTCATCGGGGCGGGAGGGCGAATGGAAACACCATATATTTT. Full variable domain (rest looked up from reference TRBV19 and TRBJ1-3): DGGITQSPKYLFRKEGQNVTLSCEQNLNHDAMYWYRQDPGQGLRLIYYSQIVNDFQKGDIAEGYSVSREKKESFPLTVTSAQKNPTAFYLCATHRGGRANGNTIYFGEGSWLTVV.

This clonotype has a handful of counts. The chain recombines TRBV5-5 with TRBJ2-7; tentatively, D is TRBD2 (6 bases). The CDR3 contains 14 residues. V was cut by 0 bases and J by 5 bases, with 12 bases left in between. CDR1 and CDR2 (germline): SGHKS, YYEKEE (reference sequence). The CDR3: CASSLAPGLDEQYF. As DNA, the CDR3 is TGTGCCAGCAGCTTGGCACCGGGACTTGACGAGCAGTACTTC.

Details on this clonotype: A much larger clone sits a single nucleotide away, making a read error possible. This chain links TRBV27 with TRBJ2-7; 8 bases align to TRBD1. V lost 5 bases to trimming and J lost 4 bases; unmatched junction nucleotides: 19. The CDR3 runs 18 residues. Germline V gene data show CDR1 as MNHEY and CDR2 as SMNVEV (reference sequence). DNA for the CDR3: TGTGCCAGCAGTCTTAAAGCTTTCGGACAGGGAAATAGATACGAGCAGTACTTC. Its protein is CASSLKAFGQGNRYEQYF.

The CDR3 protein is CASSSRTGNYGYTF. CDR3 bases: TGTGCCAGCAGTTCCCGGACAGGGAACTATGGCTACACCTTC. The gene calls are TRBV6-6 and TRBJ1-2; TRBD1 agrees at 8 bases. This CDR3 has 14 residues. CDR1 and CDR2 (germline): MNHNY, SVGAGI (reference sequence). Trimming at V came to 4 bases and at J to 2 bases, leaving 3 bases not matched to a gene.